This T cell receptor beta chain was found in a study of neurological immune-mediated disorders. General observations from the study: The repertoires of 18 of 34 multiple sclerosis patients were placed by phylogenetic grouping in a single related-CDR3 cluster, which may be a signature.

The table lists this clonotype with many counts. What it recognizes is unknown. cDNA was made by 5'RACE with 10-nucleotide random UMIs. Every sequencing run generated in excess of 160 million TCR-beta sequences. These sequences covered 15-18 subjects. From the 5' RACE reads, TCRdb called clonotypes with MiXCR, one entry per CDR3 protein. The sample holds approximately 50,000 distinct CDR3 sequences, over 3.5% seen once. J was trimmed by 5 bases and V by 3 bases; bases with no gene match: 2. The germline gives CDR1 DFQATT, CDR2 SNEGSKA (reference sequence). The CDR3 runs 12 residues. This receptor was taken from a man aged 55 to 70 with multiple sclerosis. Sequencing was done on a sample of PBMCs. The chain links TRBV20-1 to TRBJ2-5; 8 nucleotides line up with TRBD1. CDR3 sequence (DNA): TGCAGTGCTAGTACAGGGGGGGAGACCCAGTACTTC. Translating it yields CSASTGGETQYF.